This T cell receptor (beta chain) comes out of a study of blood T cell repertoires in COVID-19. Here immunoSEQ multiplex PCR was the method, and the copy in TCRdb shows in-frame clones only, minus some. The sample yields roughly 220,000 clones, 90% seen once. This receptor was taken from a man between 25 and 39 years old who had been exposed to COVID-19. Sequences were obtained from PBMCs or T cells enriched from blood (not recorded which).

The CDR3 nucleotides are TGTGCCAGCAGCGGACAGGGGGCACGCACAGATACGCAGTATTTT. Protein sequence: CASSGQGARTDTQYF. This chain uses TRBV9 with TRBJ2-3, with 10 bases matching TRBD1. The germline V gene encodes CDR1 SGDLS and CDR2 YYNGEE. The CDR3 sequence is 15 residues long. J was trimmed by 1 base and V by 3 bases; bases with no gene match: 2.